The next 15 T cell receptor beta chains were all read from a single sample in a study of T cell changes during pregnancy in multiple sclerosis. Produced via immunoSEQ multiplex PCR; TCRdb's table is partial and in-frame only. The table records just under 20,000 clones, more than 80% of them present only once. Here the sequenced sample was CD8+ T cells from peripheral blood mononuclear cells, taken in the third trimester of pregnancy. The receptors come from a female donor in good health, enrolled as a control in a pregnancy study.

The chain combines TRBV5-3 with TRBJ1-2; 10 nucleotides agree with TRBD1. TRBV5-3 carries the ORF label, with uncertain function. The V segment lost 8 bases and the J segment 6 bases; nucleotides outside the gene matches: 10. This CDR3 region has 14 residues. The CDR3 nucleotides are TGTGCCAGCAGCCCGACAGGGGGCCGGGATGGCTACACCTTC. Amino acids: CASSPTGGRDGYTF.

V usage is TRBV27 and J usage is TRBJ1-3; a weak D match, TRBD1 (5 bases). The CDR3 loop spans 14 amino acids. Trimming took off 1 base at V and 4 bases at J, with 8 bases between the two ends. Germline values: CDR1 MNHEY, CDR2 SMNVEV (reference sequence). For the CDR3, the DNA is TGTGCCAGCAGTTTATGGGGGGGAGGAAACACCATATATTTT. It specifies CASSLWGGGNTIYF.

The gene calls are TRBV7-8 and TRBJ1-5, with D perhaps matching TRBD1 (6 bases). The germline CDR1 and CDR2 sequences are SGHVS and FQNEAQ. V lost 5 bases and J lost 7, with 15 bases in between. CDR3 length equals 14 residues. The CDR3, as DNA: TGTGCCAGCAGCACAGGGCCCCAGGACCAGCCCCAGCATTTT. It codes for CASSTGPQDQPQHF.

The V gene is TRBV11-1, the J gene TRBJ2-6; possibly TRBD1 for D (6 bases). V was trimmed by 4 bases and J by 0 bases, leaving 13 bases between them. CDR1 is SGHAT, CDR2 FQDESV, per germline (reference sequence). CDR3 length: 17 amino acids. The CDR3 sequence: CASSSWTDNSGANVLTF. In DNA, the CDR3 is TGTGCCAGCAGCTCATGGACAGACAACTCTGGGGCCAACGTCCTGACTTTC.

The chain couples TRBV28 to TRBJ2-6; D remains ambiguous. The V end lost 0 bases, the J end lost 4 bases, and 10 bases lay between the germline ends. CDR3 length: 16 amino acids. Looked up from germline, CDR1 is MDHEN and CDR2 is SYDVKM. The CDR3 reads CASSLWRSPGANVLTF. DNA for the CDR3: TGTGCCAGCAGTTTATGGAGGTCCCCCGGGGCCAACGTCCTGACTTTC.

The chain's CDR3 is CASSPTTGGNYGYTF. The CDR3 nucleotides read TGCGCCAGCAGCCCTACTACAGGGGGCAACTATGGCTACACCTTC. The V and J genes are TRBV4-3 and TRBJ1-2, with 9 positions matching TRBD1. The CDR3 extends over 15 amino acids. V shed 4 bases, J shed 2 bases, and the junction held 5 bases outside the gene matches. Germline V gene sequence: CDR1 LGHNA, CDR2 YSLEER.

The count of this clone is one. The rearrangement joins TRBV9 to TRBJ1-2, with a weak D call TRBD1 (5 bases). This CDR3 is 16 amino acids long. CDR1 SGDLS and CDR2 YYNGEE come from the germline V gene. The V end lost 4 bases, the J end lost 4 bases, and 20 bases lay between the germline ends. The CDR3 here is CASSSQDTSVVYGYTF. CDR3 in DNA: TGTGCCAGCAGCTCCCAGGACACCTCCGTCGTCTATGGCTACACCTTC.

This sequence joins TRBV7-9 and TRBJ2-1; 7 bases line up with TRBD2. The CDR3 contains 11 residues. Germline CDR1 SEHNR, CDR2 FQNEAQ (reference sequence). Germline trimming cut 8 bases from V and 12 bases from J; bases unmatched to any gene: 7. The CDR3 reads CASRGGTGQFF. The CDR3 bases are TGTGCCAGCCGCGGGGGAACGGGGCAGTTCTTC.

CDR3 amino acids: CASSFRGTNQPQHF. For the CDR3, the DNA is TGTGCCAGCTCCTTCAGGGGGACCAATCAGCCCCAGCATTTT. The chain has TRBV6-1 and TRBJ1-5, with TRBD1 matching over 7 bases. Germline-derived CDR1 and CDR2 are MNHNS and SASEGT. The trim removed 8 bases at V and 3 bases at J, leaving 7 bases unmatched. The CDR3 is made up of 14 amino acids.

This chain joins TRBV7-2 and TRBJ2-1; the match to TRBD2 covers 9 bases. Germline V lookup: CDR1 SGHTA, CDR2 FQGNSA. The V segment lost 3 bases and the J segment 5 bases; nucleotides outside the gene matches: 11. CDR3 size: 17 residues. CDR3 loop: CASSLVVGGGEHNEQFF. In nucleotides, the CDR3 is TGTGCCAGCAGCTTGGTAGTTGGCGGGGGGGAACACAATGAGCAGTTCTTC.

V usage is TRBV27 and J usage is TRBJ2-1; D gene unclear. Germline V lookup: CDR1 MNHEY, CDR2 SMNVEV (reference sequence). The germline V and J ends were trimmed by 0 bases and 5 bases, with 14 bases remaining between them. CDR3 length: 16 amino acids. The CDR3 protein is CASSLSPPRLDNEQFF. CDR3 nucleotide sequence: TGTGCCAGCAGTTTATCCCCCCCTCGGTTGGACAATGAGCAGTTCTTC.

The chain combines TRBV4-2 with TRBJ2-7; 8 nucleotides align to TRBD2. This CDR3 is 16 amino acids long. The ends lost 4 bases at V and 0 bases at J; junction bases unmatched: 8. The V gene's germline CDR1 is LGHNA and CDR2 YNFKEQ. The CDR3, as DNA: TGTGCCAGCAGCCCCTGGTTAGCGGGGACCTCCTACGAGCAGTACTTC. Its protein product is CASSPWLAGTSYEQYF.

The chain joins TRBV11-1 to TRBJ2-2; 9 bases align to TRBD1. The CDR3 extends over 16 amino acids. Losses at the gene ends were 3 bases for V and 7 bases for J; bases not matched to a gene: 9. Germline V gives CDR1 SGHAT, CDR2 FQDESV (reference sequence). In DNA, the CDR3 is TGTGCCAGCAGCTTTACAGGGGGCGCAGGTAGCGGGGAGCTGTTTTTT. It translates to CASSFTGGAGSGELFF. Drawing the rest from reference TRBV11-1 and TRBJ2-2, the complete variable domain is EAEVAQSPRYKITEKSQAVAFWCDPISGHATLYWYRQILGQGPELLVQFQDESVVDDSQLPKDRFSAERLKGVDSTLKIQPAELGDSAMYLCASSFTGGAGSGELFFGEGSRLTVL.

The genes are TRBV4-1 and TRBJ1-5; no firm D call. V shed 0 bases and J shed 5 bases, with 11 bases lying between them. CDR1 is MGHRA and CDR2 is YSYEKL in the germline V gene. The CDR3 contains 15 residues. CDR3: CASSQEGRGHQPQHF. The CDR3 DNA sequence: TGCGCCAGCAGCCAAGAAGGCCGCGGGCATCAGCCCCAGCATTTT.

The CDR3 DNA is TGTGCCAGATCTCTGTCGAACTTCAATGAGCAGTTCTTC. Its protein product is CARSLSNFNEQFF. The genes are TRBV30 and TRBJ2-1; unclear D gene. Germline V lookup: CDR1 GTSNPN, CDR2 SVGIG (reference sequence). Trimming took 8 bases from V and 6 from J, leaving 17 bases between them. This CDR3 has 13 amino acids.